This T cell receptor beta chain is drawn from a study of T cells in women clearing cervical HPV infection. About the study: Blood came at first lesion visit for cases, post-clearance for controls.

A word on this clone: The read gets to within 3 residues of the CDR3 end, and the germline J gene fills in the rest.

The CDR3 loop spans 18 amino acids. V lost 0 bases and J lost 0, with 15 bases in between. Per germline, CDR1 LGHNT and CDR2 FRNRAP. Sequencing used immunoSEQ multiplex PCR; TCRdb keeps in-frame clones, though not all of them. Here the sample table reports about 20,000 clones. The chain carries TRBV12-5 and TRBJ2-4; no firm D call. Material for sequencing was blood buffy coat. This TCR was recovered from a woman between 18 and 70 years old with a cervical HPV16 infection that either progressed to CIN3+ or cleared (not recorded which). CDR3: CASGLVLLGTLAKNIQYF. The CDR3 bases that were read are TGTGCTAGTGGTTTGGTACTTCTGGGCACTCTAGCCAAAAACATT. Filled out from reference TRBV12-5 and TRBJ2-4, the complete variable domain reads DARVTQTPRHKVTEMGQEVTMRCQPILGHNTVFWYRQTMMQGLELLAYFRNRAPLDDSGMPKDRFSAEMPDATLATLKIQPSEPRDSAVYFCASGLVLLGTLAKNIQYFGAGTRLSVL.